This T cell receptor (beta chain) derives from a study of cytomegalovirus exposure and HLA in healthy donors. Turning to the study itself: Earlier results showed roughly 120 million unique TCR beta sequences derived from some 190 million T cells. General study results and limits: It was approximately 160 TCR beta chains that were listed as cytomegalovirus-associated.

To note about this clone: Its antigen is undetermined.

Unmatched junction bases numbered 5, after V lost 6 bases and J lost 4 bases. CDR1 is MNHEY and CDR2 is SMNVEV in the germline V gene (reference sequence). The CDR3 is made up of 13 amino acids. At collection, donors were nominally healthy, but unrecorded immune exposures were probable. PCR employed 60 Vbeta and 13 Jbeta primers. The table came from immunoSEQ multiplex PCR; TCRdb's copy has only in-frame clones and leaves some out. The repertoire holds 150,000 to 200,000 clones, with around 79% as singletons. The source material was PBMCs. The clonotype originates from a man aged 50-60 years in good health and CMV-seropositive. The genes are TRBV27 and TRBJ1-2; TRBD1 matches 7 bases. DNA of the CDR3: TGTGCCAGCAGCCCGGACAGGAGCTATGGCTACACCTTC. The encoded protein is CASSPDRSYGYTF.